These 23 T cell receptor beta chains were sequenced from one sample in a study of CD4 T cells in relation to SARS-CoV-2 and coronaviruses. Before the COVID-19 pandemic, during about 2011-2019, CD4+ T cells were taken from unexposed donors. Isolation of CD4+ T cells took place after approximately 10 days in culture. These receptors are not linked to any known antigen. Sequencing was performed with immunoSEQ multiplex PCR; in TCRdb, only in-frame clones are kept and a portion is missing. This sample has some 25,000 clones, with more than 60% found just once. Sequencing was done on a sample of CD4+ T cells from PBMCs, cultured in vitro. Receptors originate from a human donor in good health.

This clone appeared once. V usage is TRBV7-3 and J usage is TRBJ1-6, with D unclear. The CDR3 spans 13 residues. In germline, CDR1 is SGHTA, CDR2 FQGTGA. Trimming pared 5 bases from V and 5 bases from J, leaving 7 bases between. The CDR3 DNA is TGTGCCAGCAGCCCGGCCAATAATTCACCCCTCCACTTT. Its translation is CASSPANNSPLHF.

The rearrangement links TRBV28 to TRBJ2-1; TRBD2 matches 8 bases. Germline V lookup: CDR1 MDHEN, CDR2 SYDVKM. This CDR3 has 15 amino acids. The J segment lost 4 bases and the V segment lost 1 base, leaving 3 bases of the junction unmatched. For the CDR3, the DNA is TGTGCCAGCAGTTTATATCTAGCGGGTTACAATGAGCAGTTCTTC. It encodes CASSLYLAGYNEQFF.

The rearrangement joins TRBV7-2 to TRBJ2-5; the match to TRBD2 covers 12 bases. V lost 1 base, J lost 2 bases, and 5 bases stayed unmatched. Germline CDR1 and CDR2: SGHTA and FQGNSA. The CDR3 covers 17 residues. The CDR3: CASSLGASGGAQETQYF. The CDR3 DNA follows: TGTGCCAGCAGCTTAGGAGCTAGCGGGGGGGCGCAAGAGACCCAGTACTTC.

The chain couples TRBV19 to TRBJ2-3; 8 nucleotides match TRBD1. Germline assignment: CDR1 LNHDA and CDR2 SQIVND (reference sequence). V lost 4 bases and J lost 4; bases outside the gene matches: 10. This CDR3 contains 16 residues. CDR3 loop: CASSKRQGSTPDTQYF. In nucleotides, the CDR3 is TGTGCCAGTAGTAAACGACAGGGGTCTACCCCAGATACGCAGTATTTT.

The chain is built from TRBV9 and TRBJ1-1; a possible D gene is TRBD1 (6 bases). CDR3 length equals 13 residues. V shed 4 bases and J shed 6 bases, with 13 bases lying between them. CDR1 SGDLS and CDR2 YYNGEE come from the germline V gene. The CDR3 sequence is CASSPLSGAEAFF. In DNA form, the CDR3 reads TGTGCCAGCAGCCCCCTATCAGGGGCTGAAGCTTTCTTT.

CDR3 DNA sequence: TGTGCCAGCAGTGGACTCTCGGACAGGGGGCGCCCCGTCTACGAGCAGTACTTC. The encoded protein is CASSGLSDRGRPVYEQYF. The chain joins TRBV25-1 to TRBJ2-7, with 11 bases that match TRBD1. The V and J ends lost 4 bases and 3 bases, in that order; junction bases with no gene match: 14. Germline CDR1 is MGHDK and CDR2 is SYGVNS. The CDR3 loop spans 18 amino acids.

The table lists this clone with a few counts. In DNA form, the CDR3 reads TGTGCCAGCAGCCCGGACGTGACCGGATTAACCTATGGCTACACCTTC. Its protein is CASSPDVTGLTYGYTF. The chain links TRBV5-5 to TRBJ1-2; unclear D gene. Trimming stripped 4 bases from V and 4 bases from J, with 20 bases between. Germline loops: CDR1 SGHKS, CDR2 YYEKEE (reference sequence). The CDR3 is 16 amino acids.

V is TRBV27 and J is TRBJ1-6; no definite D call. The CDR3 covers 13 residues. Germline V lookup: CDR1 MNHEY, CDR2 SMNVEV (reference sequence). V was cut by 6 bases and J by 14 bases, with 17 bases left in between. CDR3 sequence: CASSPMTVRTLHF. The CDR3 bases are TGTGCCAGCAGCCCCATGACCGTCCGCACCCTCCACTTT.

The rearrangement uses TRBV10-3 and TRBJ1-5, with TRBD1 matching over 8 bases. Germline V gene lookup returns CDR1 ENHRY and CDR2 SYGVKD. Trimming cost V 3 bases and J 3 bases; bases outside gene matches: 13. The CDR3 has 18 amino acids. CDR3 in amino acids: CAISDSSDRAFHNQPQHF. As DNA, the CDR3 is TGTGCCATCAGTGACTCATCGGACAGGGCCTTCCACAATCAGCCCCAGCATTTT.

The rearrangement joins TRBV5-4 to TRBJ2-1; D may correspond to TRBD1 or TRBD2 (6 bases each). The CDR3 is 15 residues long. V was cut by 0 bases and J by 8 bases, with 15 bases left in between. CDR1 is SGHNT and CDR2 is YYREEE in the germline V gene (reference sequence). The CDR3 loop reads CASSLAGASGDEQFF. CDR3 nucleotides: TGTGCCAGCAGCTTGGCGGGAGCGTCAGGGGATGAGCAGTTCTTC.

The chain combines TRBV7-8 with TRBJ1-2, with D possibly being TRBD1 (5 bases). Germline V lookup: CDR1 SGHVS, CDR2 FQNEAQ. Trimming shortened V by 5 bases and J by 9 bases, and 13 bases separated the two germline ends. CDR3 size: 12 residues. Written as DNA, the CDR3 is TGTGCCAGCAGCCCAGGGATGGAGAGCTACACCTTC. It specifies CASSPGMESYTF.

This chain uses TRBV10-1 with TRBJ2-7, with D perhaps matching TRBD1 or TRBD2 (5 bases each). Germline lookup yields CDR1 WNHNN and CDR2 SYGVQD (reference sequence). V was pared by 7 bases and J by 6 bases, with 13 bases between. This CDR3 has 12 residues. CDR3 protein: CASKGPGPEQYF. CDR3 coding DNA: TGCGCCAGCAAAGGACCGGGGCCCGAGCAGTACTTC.

J is TRBJ2-6 and V is TRBV29-1; maybe TRBD2 (6 bases). CDR3 size: 13 residues. Germline CDR1 SQVTM, CDR2 ANQGSEA. Trimming pared 7 bases from V and 3 bases from J, leaving 10 bases between. CDR3 nucleotides: TGCAGCGCCGGAGGGGTTGGGGCCAACGTCCTGACTTTC. Encoded protein: CSAGGVGANVLTF. Supplemented by reference TRBV29-1 and TRBJ2-6, the full variable domain reads SAVISQKPSRDICQRGTSLTIQCQVDSQVTMMFWYRQQPGQSLTLIATANQGSEATYESGFVIDKFPISRPNLTFSTLTVSNMSPEDSSIYLCSAGGVGANVLTFGAGSRLTVL.

This rearrangement joins TRBV29-1 to TRBJ1-1; D gene unclear. Germline assignment: CDR1 SQVTM and CDR2 ANQGSEA. The CDR3 is made up of 13 amino acids. Trimming removed 2 bases from V and 0 bases from J, with 7 bases in between. CDR3: CSVESAVNTEAFF. The DNA for the CDR3 is TGCAGCGTTGAATCAGCGGTGAACACTGAAGCTTTCTTT. The full variable domain, in which reference TRBV29-1 and TRBJ1-1 provide the parts outside the CDR3, is SAVISQKPSRDICQRGTSLTIQCQVDSQVTMMFWYRQQPGQSLTLIATANQGSEATYESGFVIDKFPISRPNLTFSTLTVSNMSPEDSSIYLCSVESAVNTEAFFGQGTRLTVV.

The chain combines TRBV6-5 with TRBJ1-5; TRBD1 might be the D (5 bases). This CDR3 is built from 14 residues. Germline CDR1 reads MNHEY; CDR2 reads SVGAGI. V lost 2 bases and J 7 bases, leaving 12 bases between the germline ends. The CDR3 coding sequence is TGTGCCAGCAGTTACGCATCAGGGAAACAGCCCCAGCATTTT. Translated, it gives CASSYASGKQPQHF.

This clone was counted a few times. The chain recombines TRBV12-3 or TRBV12-4 with TRBJ1-5; D may be TRBD1 (6 bases). V lost 6 bases, J lost 6 bases, and 12 bases lay in between. There are 13 residues in the CDR3. As DNA, the CDR3 is TGTGCCAGCAGAAGGGACATGGCTCAGCCCCAGCATTTT. Residues: CASRRDMAQPQHF.

This clone was picked up a small number of times. The chain combines TRBV5-4 with TRBJ2-1, with a tentative D call TRBD1 (7 bases). The CDR3 totals 16 residues. The germline CDR1 and CDR2 sequences are SGHNT and YYREEE (reference sequence). The V gene lost 5 bases and the J gene lost 8 bases, with 23 bases spanning the gap. Here the CDR3 DNA reads TGTGCCAGCAGGCCAAACAGGGGTTGGGAGGCCCATGAGCAGTTCTTC. It translates to CASRPNRGWEAHEQFF. Using reference TRBV5-4 and TRBJ2-1 for the parts outside the CDR3, the full variable domain is ETGVTQSPTHLIKTRGQQVTLRCSSQSGHNTVSWYQQALGQGPQFIFQYYREEENGRGNFPPRFSGLQFPNYSSELNVNALELDDSALYLCASRPNRGWEAHEQFFGPGTRLTVL.

The chain uses TRBV4-1 and TRBJ1-1; D not certain. Germline V gene data show CDR1 as MGHRA and CDR2 as YSYEKL. The CDR3 runs to 15 residues. Trimming pared 1 base from V and 3 bases from J, leaving 12 bases between. The chain's CDR3 is CASSQAPGSDTEAFF. CDR3 sequence (DNA): TGCGCCAGCAGCCAAGCACCGGGGTCCGACACTGAAGCTTTCTTT.

The CDR3 loop reads CASSRGLRTEAFF. The CDR3 DNA sequence: TGTGCCAGCTCCAGGGGGCTAAGAACTGAAGCTTTCTTT. The genes are TRBV6-5 and TRBJ1-1; 8 bases align to TRBD1. The CDR3 spans 13 residues. Germline CDR1 reads MNHEY; CDR2 reads SVGAGI. J was trimmed by 5 bases and V by 8 bases; bases with no gene match: 7.

The chain joins TRBV5-6 to TRBJ1-1; no clear D gene. Germline V gene data show CDR1 as SGHDT and CDR2 as YYEEEE. V was clipped by 1 base and J by 4 bases, with 17 bases between them. This CDR3 comprises 16 residues. CDR3 in amino acids: CASSLYPPGSSTEAFF. The CDR3 region has the DNA TGTGCCAGCAGCTTGTATCCGCCGGGGTCGAGCACTGAAGCTTTCTTT.

The CDR3 coding sequence is TGTGCCAGCAGTTACGCCCATCCCGGAGTCTACAATGAGCAGTTCTTC. This translates into CASSYAHPGVYNEQFF. This chain connects TRBV6-2 or TRBV6-3 to TRBJ2-1; no definite D call. CDR3 length equals 16 residues. V was shortened by 2 bases and J by 3 bases, with 14 bases between the two germline ends. In germline, CDR1 is MNHEY, CDR2 SVGEGT.

The rearrangement uses TRBV11-3 and TRBJ2-7; 8 positions agree with TRBD1. The CDR3 length is 14 residues. Losses at the gene ends were 5 bases for V and 2 bases for J; bases not matched to a gene: 5. Germline V gene sequence: CDR1 SGHNT, CDR2 YENEEA. The CDR3 coding sequence is TGTGCCAGCAGCGCCGGGACAGGACCCTACGAGCAGTACTTC. This codes for CASSAGTGPYEQYF. Combining the CDR3 with reference TRBV11-3 and TRBJ2-7 gives the whole variable domain EAGVVQSPRYKIIEKKQPVAFWCNPISGHNTLYWYLQNLGQGPELLIRYENEEAVDDSQLPKDRFSAERLKGVDSTLKIQPAELGDSAVYLCASSAGTGPYEQYFGPGTRLTVT.

This clone has a single count. The chain couples TRBV29-1 to TRBJ1-5; maybe TRBD1 (5 bases). Trimming removed 5 bases from V and 5 bases from J, with 13 bases in between. The CDR3 length is 13 residues. Germline V CDR1 and CDR2: SQVTM, ANQGSEA. The CDR3 bases are TGCAGCGTTTTACAGGATGGCGATCAGCCCCAGCATTTT. Translated: CSVLQDGDQPQHF.